Listed below are T cell receptor beta chains from one sample, sequenced in a study of T cell responses to AZD1222 COVID-19 vaccine. Repertoires were generated with immunoSEQ multiplex PCR, while TCRdb's copy carries only in-frame clones and drops some. The table records about 120,000 clones, approximately 87% of them present only once. The material was peripheral blood, obtained on day 0 of AZD1222 vaccination. These receptor sequences come from an adult in good health. CDR3s include the opening cysteine and the closing phenylalanine or tryptophan. D genes are given only for firm matches. Rows give clone size only sometimes, using once, few, many, or a class for an expanded clone.

d_gene	j_gene	v_gene	len	abundance	CDR3nt	CDR3aa
TRBD2	TRBJ2-7	TRBV28	16	.	TGTGCCAGCAGTCCCAGAACTAGCGGGTTATACTACGAGCAGTACTTC	CASSPRTSGLYYEQYF
TRBD2	TRBJ2-1	TRBV4-3	14	.	TGCGCCAGCAGCACCGGACTAGCGGTTAATGAGCAGTTCTTC	CASSTGLAVNEQFF
.	TRBJ1-2	TRBV3-1/TRBV3-2	13	.	TGTGCCAGCAGCCGCGACACCTTCTATGGCTACACCTTC	CASSRDTFYGYTF
.	TRBJ1-6	TRBV28	13	.	TGTGCCAGCAACTCACGACGGGGTTCACCCCTCCACTTT	CASNSRRGSPLHF
.	TRBJ2-7	TRBV6-2/TRBV6-3	14	.	TGTGCCAGCAGTTTGGGGCTACGGGGCAACGAGCAGTACTTC	CASSLGLRGNEQYF
TRBD1	TRBJ1-1	TRBV5-4	15	.	TGTGCCAGCAGCTTGGTCACAGGGGTCTACACTGAAGCTTTCTTT	CASSLVTGVYTEAFF
TRBD1	TRBJ2-1	TRBV28	14	.	TGTGCCAGCACCCCGGGACAGGGGCGCAATGAGCAGTTCTTC	CASTPGQGRNEQFF
TRBD2	TRBJ2-7	TRBV7-2	13	.	TGTGCCAGCAGCTTTCAGCGGGAGGGCCACCAGGTGTTC	CASSFQREGHQVF
.	TRBJ1-2	TRBV5-1	14	.	TGCGCCAGCAGCTTCGATCCGTCGACCCCTGGCTACACCTTC	CASSFDPSTPGYTF
.	TRBJ1-2	TRBV7-9	15	.	TGTGCCAGCAGCTTAGTGTCCCTGCGTCAGGATGGCTACACCTTC	CASSLVSLRQDGYTF
TRBD1	TRBJ1-4	TRBV2	13	few	TGTGCCACCCTGGGACAGTCTAATGAAAAACTGTTTTTT	CATLGQSNEKLFF
TRBD1	TRBJ1-1	TRBV5-1	15	.	TGCGCCAGCAGCCCTCGGACAGGGGCGGGCACTGAAGCTTTCTTT	CASSPRTGAGTEAFF
TRBD1	TRBJ2-7	TRBV28	15	.	TGTGCCAGCAGTCACTCGGACAGGGGGCTTTACGAGCAGTACTTC	CASSHSDRGLYEQYF
.	TRBJ2-3	TRBV9	15	.	TGTGCCAGCAGCGTAGGGGGACACTACACAGATACGCAGTATTTT	CASSVGGHYTDTQYF
.	TRBJ1-3	TRBV11-2	17	.	TGTGCCAGCAGCTTCAACGCGAACCGAGGGTCTGGAAACACCATATATTTT	CASSFNANRGSGNTIYF
TRBD2	TRBJ2-5	TRBV24-1	17	.	TGTGCCACCAGTGATACACCGGGACTAGCGGTACAAGAGACCCAGTACTTC	CATSDTPGLAVQETQYF
.	TRBJ2-1	TRBV21-1	19	.	TGTGCCAGCAGCAAAGTGGGGACTAGCGGGAGGCGGTCCTACAATGAGCAGTTCTTC	CASSKVGTSGRRSYNEQFF
.	TRBJ1-1	TRBV24-1	14	.	TGTGCCACCAGTGATCCGGGGCCGAACACTGAAGCTTTCTTT	CATSDPGPNTEAFF
TRBD2	TRBJ2-5	TRBV7-2	17	.	TGTGCCAGCAGCTCACGGACTAGCGGGAGTGGGGGGGAGACCCAGTACTTC	CASSSRTSGSGGETQYF
.	TRBJ1-4	TRBV6-5	16	.	TGTGCCAGCAGTTACTCCGGGTCTGCAACTAATGAAAAACTGTTTTTT	CASSYSGSATNEKLFF
.	TRBJ2-5	TRBV7-2	12	.	TGTGCCAGCAGCTTAGCGGGAGAGACCCAGTACTTC	CASSLAGETQYF
.	TRBJ2-3	TRBV28	14	.	TGTGCCAGCAGTTTCGGAGGGAACACAGATACGCAGTATTTT	CASSFGGNTDTQYF
.	TRBJ1-5	TRBV10-3	14	once	TGTGCCATCAGTGCCGGGACGGAGAATCAGCCCCAGCATTTT	CAISAGTENQPQHF